This T cell receptor beta chain appears in the sequencing data of a study of metastatic and nonmetastatic thyroid tumors. Study processing details: The distant-metastasis classifier for papillary thyroid cancer was built from CDR3 differences across clinicopathological groups. TCRdb reprocessed the PCR reads via MiXCR. TCRdb's processing, not the authors' own work, is the source of the V and J calls. Here the sample spans roughly 65,000 clones, about 14% being singletons. From germline, CDR1 is SGHVS and CDR2 FNYEAQ. V was pared by 4 bases and J by 4 bases, with 16 bases between. The CDR3 contains 15 residues. Details on this clone: Distinct nucleotide sequences in the sample also encode this CDR3.

All patients reached thyroid surgery having received no treatment beforehand. V is TRBV7-6 and J is TRBJ2-5; D remains ambiguous. The clonotype comes from a male donor with papillary thyroid cancer or a benign thyroid nodule (not recorded which). Some clones in this sample may be carry-over from other donors' samples. The sample comprised blood. The CDR3, as DNA: TGTGCCAGCAGCTCTATAGGGCGTATCTTAGAGACCCAGTACTTC. It encodes CASSSIGRILETQYF. The full variable domain, with the rest looked up from reference TRBV7-6 and TRBJ2-5, is GAGVSQSPRYKVTKRGQDVALRCDPISGHVSLYWYRQALGQGPEFLTYFNYEAQQDKSGLPNDRFSAERPEGSISTLTIQRTEQRDSAMYRCASSSIGRILETQYFGPGTRLLVL.